This is a list of T cell receptor beta chains from one sample in a study of shared clonotypes between healthy human individuals. Clones were sequenced by immunoSEQ multiplex PCR, and TCRdb holds only the in-frame ones, with some missing. The table includes 900,000 to 1,200,000 clones, about four fifths detected once. The sequenced material came from memory CD4+ T cells from PBMCs. The receptors shown here come from a man between 18 and 35 years old in good health. Some clones in this sample may be carry-over from other donors' samples. Each CDR3 is given without its conserved first and last residue.

CDR3 protein: ASSRGTTTDTQY
J gene: TRBJ2-3
V gene: TRBV5-4

CDR3 protein: ASSLGTGSYEQY
J gene: TRBJ2-7
V gene: TRBV4-1

CDR3 protein: ASSFPTGKDLPYEQY
J gene: TRBJ2-7
V gene: TRBV5-1

CDR3 protein: ARSAGAGYGYT
J gene: TRBJ1-2
V gene: TRBV5-3

CDR3 protein: ASRGAGYEQY
J gene: TRBJ2-7
V gene: TRBV28

CDR3 protein: ASSQGTEQY
J gene: TRBJ2-7
V gene: TRBV14

CDR3 protein: ASSHPPGPGTSTTDTQY
J gene: TRBJ2-3
V gene: TRBV5-1

CDR3 protein: ASSDSRTGPETQY
J gene: TRBJ2-5
V gene: TRBV2

CDR3 protein: ASSDGANVLT
J gene: TRBJ2-6
V gene: TRBV5-1

CDR3 protein: SVENRRLDTEAF
J gene: TRBJ1-1
V gene: TRBV29-1

CDR3 protein: AWRQLGELF
J gene: TRBJ2-2
V gene: TRBV30

CDR3 protein: ASSEDTQY
J gene: TRBJ2-3
V gene: TRBV9

CDR3 protein: ASSQGLAEPEQY
J gene: TRBJ2-7
V gene: TRBV4-3

CDR3 protein: ASSRRTSGDEQF
J gene: TRBJ2-1
V gene: TRBV21-1

CDR3 protein: ASSFGPAPYEQY
J gene: TRBJ2-7
V gene: TRBV27

CDR3 protein: ASRTQLGQNTEAF
J gene: TRBJ1-1
V gene: TRBV6-1

CDR3 protein: AAHGRSSGEQF
J gene: TRBJ2-1
V gene: TRBV30

CDR3 protein: AISEAPLKSSYNEQF
J gene: TRBJ2-1
V gene: TRBV10-3

CDR3 protein: ASSLRDSSYEQY
J gene: TRBJ2-7
V gene: TRBV7-2

CDR3 protein: ASSMAGGPYEQY
J gene: TRBJ2-7
V gene: TRBV19

CDR3 protein: ASSLETGWHEQF
J gene: TRBJ2-1
V gene: TRBV7-3

CDR3 protein: ASNERTGAYEQY
J gene: TRBJ2-7
V gene: TRBV19

CDR3 protein: ASSPVVGLNYGYT
J gene: TRBJ1-2
V gene: TRBV11-1

CDR3 protein: ASSFYGDGETQY
J gene: TRBJ2-5
V gene: TRBV5-1

CDR3 protein: ASSYSTGFQETQY
J gene: TRBJ2-5
V gene: TRBV6-5

CDR3 protein: ASSRRTGLSYT
J gene: TRBJ1-2
V gene: TRBV5-6

CDR3 protein: ASSEVLAGETQY
J gene: TRBJ2-5
V gene: TRBV25-1

CDR3 protein: ASSLGTSDEQY
J gene: TRBJ2-7
V gene: TRBV5-1

CDR3 protein: AWSVLGYSTYEQY
J gene: TRBJ2-7
V gene: TRBV30

CDR3 protein: AISKDNSYEQY
J gene: TRBJ2-7
V gene: TRBV10-3

CDR3 protein: ASSWGLRDEQF
J gene: TRBJ2-1
V gene: TRBV5-6

CDR3 protein: ASRTATEAF
J gene: TRBJ1-1
V gene: TRBV28

CDR3 protein: ASSLIDPRNTGELF
J gene: TRBJ2-2
V gene: TRBV11-2

CDR3 protein: ASSLLGSGVGEQY
J gene: TRBJ2-7
V gene: TRBV7-3

CDR3 protein: ASSRNGLNEQF
J gene: TRBJ2-1
V gene: TRBV9

CDR3 protein: ASSLGTTTNEKLF
J gene: TRBJ1-4
V gene: TRBV5-1

CDR3 protein: AISEPNTREY
J gene: TRBJ2-7
V gene: TRBV10-3

CDR3 protein: ASSQDLWGDGDNEQF
J gene: TRBJ2-1
V gene: TRBV4-2

CDR3 protein: ASSLEGQGNTEAF
J gene: TRBJ1-1
V gene: TRBV5-4

CDR3 protein: ATPDSFYGYGYT
J gene: TRBJ1-2
V gene: TRBV10-3

CDR3 protein: ATNRGWIAAGNEQF
J gene: TRBJ2-1
V gene: TRBV19

CDR3 protein: ASSLVSGSNEKLF
J gene: TRBJ1-4
V gene: TRBV5-1

CDR3 protein: AISAPPTRRVAYEQY
J gene: TRBJ2-7
V gene: TRBV10-3

CDR3 protein: ASSLAGYTGELF
J gene: TRBJ2-2
V gene: TRBV5-6

CDR3 protein: ASSPSRVRMTNEKLF
J gene: TRBJ1-4
V gene: TRBV18

CDR3 protein: ASSQRTGDGYT
J gene: TRBJ1-2
V gene: TRBV27

CDR3 protein: ASSRGTFYGYT
J gene: TRBJ1-2
V gene: TRBV27

CDR3 protein: ASSLSPGQNTEAF
J gene: TRBJ1-1
V gene: TRBV5-4

CDR3 protein: ASVLAGEGEQF
J gene: TRBJ2-1
V gene: TRBV14

CDR3 protein: ASSPDMAGAKNIQY
J gene: TRBJ2-4
V gene: TRBV28

CDR3 protein: ASSPGTGRGYT
J gene: TRBJ1-2
V gene: TRBV6-6

CDR3 protein: SAELAGGFEQY
J gene: TRBJ2-7
V gene: TRBV29-1